This T cell receptor (beta chain) was captured in a study of beta chain features in type 1 diabetes. Study observations and caveats: Among all four CD4+ subsets, Type 1 diabetes patients had TCRB CDR3s that were moderately but significantly shorter.

The CDR3 is 14 residues long. Trimming cost V 6 bases and J 2 bases; bases outside gene matches: 6. Germline assignment: CDR1 KGHSH and CDR2 LQKENI. This clone has a handful of counts. The antigen is unknown. Sorting with CD45RO/CCR7/CD25/CD127/CD95/CD27 yielded naive, central memory, regulatory and stem-like memory CD4+ cells. Expressed TCRB transcripts were sequenced because the entire RNA isolate underwent reverse transcription. TCRdb's copy holds only in-frame clones and misses some; the assay was immunoSEQ multiplex PCR. This table holds 350,000 to 450,000 clones, around 15% found once. This TCR derives from a woman under 30 in good health. The specimen sequenced was naive CD4+ T cells from blood. The V and J genes are TRBV18 and TRBJ2-5; 7 nucleotides line up with TRBD1. CDR3 protein: CASSGTVGQETQYF. CDR3 DNA: TGTGCCAGCTCCGGGACAGTGGGACAAGAGACCCAGTACTTC.